Reported below is one T cell receptor (beta chain). As yet, its antigen is unknown. TCRdb's copy holds only in-frame clones and misses some; the assay was immunoSEQ multiplex PCR. The data contain 550,000 to 600,000 clones, around three quarters of them singletons. This sample stems from a study of shared clonotypes between healthy human individuals. Overall study results and limits: Clonotype sharing among the donors was expected to vary with sequencing depth.

Sequenced material: PBMCs. The sequence derives from a middle-aged woman in good health. Some clones in this sample may be carry-over from other donors' samples.

The CDR3 DNA reads TGTGCCAGCAGCCAGGGTCCCAGCGGGGGTAATGAGCAGTTCTTC. This codes for CASSQGPSGGNEQFF. The chain carries TRBV7-3 and TRBJ2-1; 8 bases are a match to TRBD2. In germline, CDR1 is SGHTA, CDR2 FQGTGA. The V gene end was trimmed by 5 bases and the J gene end by 7 bases; junction bases not matched to a gene: 10. This CDR3 contains 15 residues.